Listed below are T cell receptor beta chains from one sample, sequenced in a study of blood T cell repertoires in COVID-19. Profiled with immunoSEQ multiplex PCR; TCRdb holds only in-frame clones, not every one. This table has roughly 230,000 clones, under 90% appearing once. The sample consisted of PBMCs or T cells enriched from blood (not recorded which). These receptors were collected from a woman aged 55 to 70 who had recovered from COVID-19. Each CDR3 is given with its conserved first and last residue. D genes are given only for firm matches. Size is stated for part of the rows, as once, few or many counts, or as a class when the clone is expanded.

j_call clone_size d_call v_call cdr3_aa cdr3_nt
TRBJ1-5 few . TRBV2 CASSELNSNQPQHF TGTGCCAGCTCGGAGTTGAATAGCAATCAGCCCCAGCATTTT
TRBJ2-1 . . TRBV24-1 CATSDPWTGNEQFF TGTGCCACCAGTGACCCCTGGACTGGCAATGAGCAGTTCTTC
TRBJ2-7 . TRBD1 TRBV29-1 CSVDLSGGGYEQYF TGCAGCGTTGACCTTTCAGGGGGTGGGTACGAGCAGTACTTC
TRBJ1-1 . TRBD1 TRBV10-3 CAISGDRGNTEAFF TGTGCCATCAGTGGAGACAGGGGAAACACTGAAGCTTTCTTT
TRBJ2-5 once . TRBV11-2 CASSPDVRGTQYF TGTGCCAGCAGCCCGGACGTAAGGGGGACCCAGTACTTC
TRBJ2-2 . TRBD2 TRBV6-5 CAIIIAGRNTGELFF TGTGCCATCATCATAGCGGGCAGGAACACCGGGGAGCTGTTTTTT
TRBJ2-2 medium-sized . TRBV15 CATSRDPQGVAGELFF TGTGCCACCAGCAGAGATCCCCAAGGGGTCGCCGGGGAGCTGTTTTTT
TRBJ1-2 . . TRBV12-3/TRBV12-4 CASSFRGTAGYTF TGTGCCAGCAGTTTCCGGGGAACAGCTGGCTACACCTTC
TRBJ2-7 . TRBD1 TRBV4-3 CASSQEGQGHYEQYF TGCGCCAGCAGCCAAGAGGGACAGGGACACTACGAGCAGTACTTC
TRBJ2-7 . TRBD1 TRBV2 CASSRPDRGSYEQYF TGTGCCAGCAGCCGGCCGGACAGGGGATCCTACGAGCAGTACTTC
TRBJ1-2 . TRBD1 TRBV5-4 CASSLWDRGGYTF TGTGCCAGCAGCTTGTGGGACAGGGGTGGCTACACCTTC
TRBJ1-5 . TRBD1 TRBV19 CASSPTGSNQPQHF TGTGCCAGTAGTCCGACAGGGAGCAATCAGCCCCAGCATTTT
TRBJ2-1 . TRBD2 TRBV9 CASSAGLAGGGQFF TGTGCCAGCAGCGCGGGACTAGCGGGAGGGGGGCAGTTCTTC
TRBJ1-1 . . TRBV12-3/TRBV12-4 CASSLDWNTEAFF TGTGCCAGCAGTTTAGACTGGAACACTGAAGCTTTCTTT
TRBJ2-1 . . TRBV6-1 CASSEPSAYTYNEQFF TGTGCCAGCAGTGAACCTAGCGCATACACCTACAATGAGCAGTTCTTC
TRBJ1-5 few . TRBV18 CASSRGHEGQPQHF TGTGCCAGCTCACGGGGGCATGAGGGTCAGCCCCAGCATTTT
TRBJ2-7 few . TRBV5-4 CASSGGRSSSYEQYF TGTGCCAGCAGCGGAGGGAGATCCAGCTCCTACGAGCAGTACTTC
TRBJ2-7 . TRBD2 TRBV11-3 CASSLEVAGSPSSYEQYF TGTGCCAGCAGCTTAGAAGTAGCGGGGTCCCCAAGCTCCTACGAGCAGTACTTC
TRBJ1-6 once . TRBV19 CASSAQGSNSPLHF TGTGCCAGTAGTGCCCAGGGGTCCAATTCACCCCTCCACTTT
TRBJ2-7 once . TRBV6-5 CASSRGTSYEQYF TGTGCCAGCTCTCGGGGGACCTCCTACGAGCAGTACTTC
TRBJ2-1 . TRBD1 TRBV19 CASNDRDTYNEQFF TGTGCCAGTAACGACAGGGATACCTACAATGAGCAGTTCTTC
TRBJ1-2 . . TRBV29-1 CSVVKTPTSNYGYTF TGCAGCGTTGTCAAAACCCCAACAAGTAACTATGGCTACACCTTC
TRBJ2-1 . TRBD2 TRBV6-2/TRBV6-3 CASSFMRGGLGEQFF TGTGCCAGCAGTTTTATGCGGGGGGGCCTAGGGGAGCAGTTCTTC
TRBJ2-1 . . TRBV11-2 CASSLVAAGEQFF TGTGCCAGCAGCTTAGTGGCGGCGGGTGAGCAGTTCTTC
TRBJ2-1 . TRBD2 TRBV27 CASSSAGGPSNEQFF TGTGCCAGCAGTTCAGCGGGAGGGCCTTCCAATGAGCAGTTCTTC
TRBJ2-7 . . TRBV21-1 CASRVTGTYEQYF TGTGCCAGCAGGGTGACGGGGACCTACGAGCAGTACTTC
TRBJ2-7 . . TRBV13 CASSRTQGKEQYF TGTGCCAGCAGCCGTACCCAGGGGAAAGAGCAGTACTTC
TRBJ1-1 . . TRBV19 CASSTDPGGAFF TGTGCCAGTAGTACAGACCCCGGGGGAGCTTTCTTT
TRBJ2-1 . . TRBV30 CAWSSGAAMGWNEQFF TGTGCCTGGAGTAGCGGTGCAGCAATGGGTTGGAATGAGCAGTTCTTC
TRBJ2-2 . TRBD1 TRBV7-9 CASTQGVDTGELFF TGTGCCAGCACACAGGGGGTAGACACCGGGGAGCTGTTTTTT
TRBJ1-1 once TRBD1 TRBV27 CASSTSGTGATEAFF TGTGCCAGCAGTACCTCCGGGACAGGCGCGACTGAAGCTTTCTTT
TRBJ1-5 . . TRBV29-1 CSVRDNFNQPQHF TGCAGCGTCCGGGACAATTTCAATCAGCCCCAGCATTTT
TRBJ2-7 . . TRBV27 CASSLSFGPYEQYF TGTGCCAGCAGTTTATCATTCGGTCCCTACGAGCAGTACTTC
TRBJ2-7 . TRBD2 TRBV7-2 CASSLAGLAGFYEQYF TGTGCCAGCAGCTTAGCGGGACTAGCGGGATTCTACGAGCAGTACTTC
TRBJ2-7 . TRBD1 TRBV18 CASSPPGTTGAYEQYF TGTGCCAGCTCACCACCAGGGACAACAGGGGCCTACGAGCAGTACTTC
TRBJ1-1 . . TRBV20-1 CSASGLFQDTEAFF TGCAGTGCTAGTGGCCTCTTCCAGGACACTGAAGCTTTCTTT
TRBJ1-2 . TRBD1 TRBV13 CASSRDRPSYGYTF TGTGCCAGCAGCAGGGACAGACCCTCTTATGGCTACACCTTC
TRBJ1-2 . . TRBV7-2 CASRQDTILYGGYTF TGTGCCAGCAGACAGGATACTATTCTCTATGGTGGCTACACCTTC
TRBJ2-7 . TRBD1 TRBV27 CASSWTGPTYEQYF TGTGCCAGCAGTTGGACAGGACCGACCTACGAGCAGTACTTC
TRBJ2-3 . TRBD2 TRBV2 CVSSEQGTSGLDTQYF TGTGTCAGCAGTGAACAGGGGACTAGCGGGTTAGATACGCAGTATTTT
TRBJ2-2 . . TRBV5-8 CASSRAGTTGELFF TGTGCCAGCAGCCGCGCCGGGACAACCGGGGAGCTGTTTTTT
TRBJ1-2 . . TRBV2 CASSENRRHGYTF TGTGCCAGCAGTGAAAACAGGCGACATGGCTACACCTTC
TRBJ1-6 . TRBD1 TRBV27 CASSLLRDRGRTYNSPLHF TGTGCCAGCAGTTTACTCCGGGACAGGGGAAGGACCTATAATTCACCCCTCCACTTT
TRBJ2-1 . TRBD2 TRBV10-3 CAISERGGGAGGNNEQFF TGTGCCATCAGTGAGCGAGGGGGCGGAGCGGGAGGGAACAATGAGCAGTTCTTC
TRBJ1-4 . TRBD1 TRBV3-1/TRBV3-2 CASSQARFGTGWDEKLFF TGTGCCAGCAGCCAAGCTCGTTTTGGGACAGGTTGGGATGAAAAACTGTTTTTT
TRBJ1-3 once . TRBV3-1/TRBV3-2 CASSPQPNSGNTIYF TGTGCCAGCAGCCCACAGCCTAACTCTGGAAACACCATATATTTT
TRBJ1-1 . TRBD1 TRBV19 CASSTEPKQGTHPYMNTEAFF TGTGCCAGTAGTACCGAACCCAAACAGGGGACACACCCTTACATGAACACTGAAGCTTTCTTT
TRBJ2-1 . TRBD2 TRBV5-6 CASSLAGGRGNEQFF TGTGCCAGCAGTTTAGCGGGAGGGAGGGGGAATGAGCAGTTCTTC
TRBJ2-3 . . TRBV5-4 CASSLSGDYTQYF TGTGCCAGCAGCTTGTCCGGGGACTATACGCAGTATTTT